Sequencing of this T cell receptor (beta chain) was carried out in a study of post-analysis software for immune sequencing data. Concerning this clonotype: At one of its ends the junction is not consistent with the germline gene, which may arise from a read error.

Incorporated into the TCR beta cDNA libraries were unique molecular identifiers, which served to reduce PCR and sequencing biases. In TCRdb, the PCR reads were re-called with MiXCR into one record per CDR3 protein. The repertoire includes roughly 430,000 distinct CDR3 sequences, 30% to 40% of them detected once, and 7.5% to 8.5% sits in the top ten. The sample was blood. The sequence derives from a girl aged 2 to 9 with multiple sclerosis.

CDR3 sequence (DNA): TGTGCCATCAGGGAGTCTGGCATTAACTATGGCTACACCTTC. Translating it yields CAIRESGINYGYTF. V usage is TRBV10-3 and J usage is TRBJ1-2; D remains unclear. Looked up from germline, CDR1 is ENHRY and CDR2 is SYGVKD. CDR3 length: 14 residues.